This entry is about one T cell receptor (beta chain). Its antigen is unknown. V lost 4 bases and J lost 3; bases outside the gene matches: 5. The germline V gene has CDR1 LNHDA and CDR2 SQIVND (reference sequence). CDR3 size: 15 residues. This record belongs to a study of T cells in Graves' hyperthyroidism and ophthalmopathy. What was amplified from RNA transcripts were TCR beta CDR3 regions. The TCR CDR3 first-round RT-PCR relied on the HTBI primer set. TCRdb passed the multiplex PCR reads through MiXCR, listing each CDR3 protein once. The repertoire holds 700,000 or so distinct CDR3 sequences, 15% to 20% seen once, with roughly 8% in the top ten. Findings of the study overall: Ophthalmopathy, which appeared later, was predicted by the model a median around 6.5 months before onset. Peripheral blood also featured most of the thyroid clonotypes expanded above 0.001. A model of 13 V-J pairs discriminated ophthalmopathy from stable hyperthyroidism.

Graves' hyperthyroidism was deemed stable absent ophthalmopathy progression within 18 months. This chain joins TRBV19 and TRBJ1-5; 8 nucleotides agree with TRBD1. The TCR sequence derives from a man between 18 and 29 years old with Graves' hyperthyroidism. Sequenced sample: blood. CDR3 amino acids: CASSTRQGINQPQHF. CDR3 DNA sequence: TGTGCCAGTAGTACCCGACAGGGGATCAATCAGCCCCAGCATTTT.